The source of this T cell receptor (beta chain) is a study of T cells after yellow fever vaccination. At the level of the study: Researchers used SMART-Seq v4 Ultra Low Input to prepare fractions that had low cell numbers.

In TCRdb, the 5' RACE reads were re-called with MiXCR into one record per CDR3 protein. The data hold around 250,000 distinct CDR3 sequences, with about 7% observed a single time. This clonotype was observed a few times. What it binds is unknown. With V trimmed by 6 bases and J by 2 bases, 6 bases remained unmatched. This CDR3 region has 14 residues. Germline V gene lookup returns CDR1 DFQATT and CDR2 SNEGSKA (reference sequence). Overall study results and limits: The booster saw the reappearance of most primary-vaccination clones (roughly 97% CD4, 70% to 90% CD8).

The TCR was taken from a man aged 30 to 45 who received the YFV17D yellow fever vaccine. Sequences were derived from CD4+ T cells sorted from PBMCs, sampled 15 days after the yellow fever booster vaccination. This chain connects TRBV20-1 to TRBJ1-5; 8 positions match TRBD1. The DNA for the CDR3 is TGCAGTGCCAAGACAGGGGAGGGCAATCAGCCCCAGCATTTT. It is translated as CSAKTGEGNQPQHF.